Each of the 23 T cell receptor beta chains below was sequenced from the same sample in a study of T-cell memory formation after mild COVID-19. A single record per CDR3 protein comes from TCRdb applying MiXCR to the 5' RACE reads. The table records about 560,000 distinct CDR3 sequences, about a fifth of them present only once. The material sequenced was PBMCs or a T cell subset sorted from them (not recorded which). The receptors stem from an adult woman who had mild COVID-19 (a few samples of this study predate the infection). Cell type and time point are not known.

V is TRBV19 and J is TRBJ2-6; TRBD1 might be the D (6 bases). Germline CDR1 is LNHDA and CDR2 is SQIVND (reference sequence). The CDR3 extends over 18 amino acids. V was trimmed by 5 bases and J by 1 base, leaving 18 bases between them. This chain's CDR3 is CASSSSGTPTSGANVLTF. The CDR3 DNA is TGTGCCAGTAGTTCGTCCGGGACACCGACATCTGGGGCCAACGTCCTGACTTTC. Using reference TRBV19 and TRBJ2-6 for the parts outside the CDR3, the full variable domain is DGGITQSPKYLFRKEGQNVTLSCEQNLNHDAMYWYRQDPGQGLRLIYYSQIVNDFQKGDIAEGYSVSREKKESFPLTVTSAQKNPTAFYLCASSSSGTPTSGANVLTFGAGSRLTVL.

V and J are TRBV15 and TRBJ1-2; unclear D gene. The CDR3 is made up of 12 amino acids. The germline V gene encodes CDR1 LNHNV and CDR2 YYDKDF (reference sequence). V lost 2 bases and J 10 bases, leaving 11 bases between the germline ends. The CDR3 bases are TGTGCCACCAGCAGATCCCGGGAGGTCTACACCTTC. Amino acid sequence: CATSRSREVYTF.

This clonotype was detected a few times. A much bigger clone sits one base away, suggesting this may be a read error. The chain has TRBV7-9 and TRBJ1-2; TRBD1 agrees at 8 bases. This CDR3 has 14 residues. V was pared by 4 bases and J by 2 bases, with 3 bases of the junction left unmatched. The germline gives CDR1 SEHNR, CDR2 FQNEAQ (reference sequence). The CDR3 DNA reads as TGTGCCAGCAGCTCGGGACAGGTCAACTATGGCTACACCTTC. The encoded protein is CASSSGQVNYGYTF.

This clonotype showed up just a few times. CDR3 nucleotide sequence: TGTGCCAGCAGTTATAGGCCCCAAGAGACCCAGTACTTC. It is translated as CASSYRPQETQYF. The rearrangement uses TRBV12-3 or TRBV12-4 and TRBJ2-5; D not resolved. V dropped 4 bases and J dropped 1 base, with 7 bases sitting between them. This CDR3 region has 13 residues.

This sequence joins TRBV3-1 and TRBJ1-2; D not resolved. The CDR3 sequence is 14 residues long. Looked up from germline, CDR1 is LGHDT and CDR2 is YNNKEL (reference sequence). Trimming took off 4 bases at V and 2 bases at J, with 11 bases between the two ends. The CDR3 nucleotides read TGTGCCAGCAGCCCTGGAATGATGAACTATGGCTACACCTTC. It specifies CASSPGMMNYGYTF.

This clonotype has at least ten counts. V gene TRBV4-3 combines with J gene TRBJ1-4; the D is unclear. This CDR3 is built from 14 residues. The germline gives CDR1 LGHNA, CDR2 YSLEER. The V end lost 5 bases, the J end lost 0 bases, and 7 bases lay between the germline ends. The CDR3 nucleotides read TGCGCCAGCAGCATTTCGGCAACTAATGAAAAACTGTTTTTT. Encoded protein: CASSISATNEKLFF.

The sample holds many counts of this clonotype. V gene TRBV20-1 combines with J gene TRBJ2-7; possibly TRBD2 for D (6 bases). Trimming took off 0 bases at V and 3 bases at J, with 15 bases between the two ends. The CDR3 extends over 15 amino acids. Germline V gives CDR1 DFQATT, CDR2 SNEGSKA (reference sequence). CDR3 loop: CSARDHLRDFYEQYF. CDR3 nucleotide sequence: TGCAGTGCTAGAGATCATTTGCGGGACTTCTACGAGCAGTACTTC.

This clonotype was counted at least ten times. V usage is TRBV7-9 and J usage is TRBJ2-5; TRBD1 might be the D (7 bases). Germline lookup yields CDR1 SEHNR and CDR2 FQNEAQ (reference sequence). The CDR3 length is 15 residues. Trimming took 2 bases from V and 2 from J, leaving 12 bases between them. CDR3 loop: CASSLPTGRQETQYF. CDR3 nucleotide sequence: TGTGCCAGCAGCTTACCGACAGGGAGGCAAGAGACCCAGTACTTC. The variable domain in full, completed from reference TRBV7-9 and TRBJ2-5, reads DTGVSQNPRHKITKRGQNVTFRCDPISEHNRLYWYRQTLGQGPEFLTYFQNEAQLEKSRLLSDRFSAERPKGSFSTLEIQRTEQGDSAMYLCASSLPTGRQETQYFGPGTRLLVL.

The chain is built from TRBV11-2 and TRBJ1-2; 9 nucleotides align to TRBD1. The CDR3 is 13 amino acids. V lost 6 bases and J lost 7; bases outside the gene matches: 6. Germline V gives CDR1 SGHAT, CDR2 FQNNGV. The DNA of the CDR3 is TGTGCCAGCAGACGGACAGGGGTGGGTGGCTACACCTTC. This gives the protein CASRRTGVGGYTF.

The chain recombines TRBV20-1 with TRBJ1-2; 7 nucleotides line up with TRBD1. The CDR3 runs 12 residues. With 5 bases clipped from V and 3 bases from J, the junction kept 3 bases outside the gene matches. The germline gives CDR1 DFQATT, CDR2 SNEGSKA (reference sequence). In nucleotides, the CDR3 is TGCAGTGCTGTACAGGGGTACTATGGCTACACCTTC. It translates to CSAVQGYYGYTF.

This clonotype came up a few times. This chain uses TRBV5-1 with TRBJ1-2; D might be TRBD1 (6 bases). V gave up 1 base and J gave up 6 bases, with 19 bases separating them. The CDR3 runs to 16 residues. Germline V lookup: CDR1 SGHRS, CDR2 YFSETQ. In nucleotides, the CDR3 is TGCGCCAGCAGCTTGCCCCCGACAGGACCCCCCCATGGCTACACCTTC. Encoded protein: CASSLPPTGPPHGYTF.

This clonotype was counted ten times or more. The genes are TRBV6-5 and TRBJ2-2; D ambiguous. The germline gives CDR1 MNHEY, CDR2 SVGAGI. The germline V and J ends were trimmed by 0 bases and 1 base, with 9 bases remaining between them. This CDR3 contains 16 residues. CDR3 DNA: TGTGCCAGCAGTTACTCCGACATTCTGAACACCGGGGAGCTGTTTTTT. Protein: CASSYSDILNTGELFF.

This clonotype was counted between two and nine times. J is TRBJ2-3 and V is TRBV4-2, with D hard to call. The CDR3 totals 13 residues. The V end lost 2 bases, the J end lost 3 bases, and 6 bases lay between the germline ends. The germline V gene has CDR1 LGHNA and CDR2 YNFKEQ. The CDR3, as DNA: TGTGCCAGCAGCCAAACGATGACAGATACGCAGTATTTT. Protein product: CASSQTMTDTQYF.

Turning to this clonotype: A clone one base away is much larger, so this may be a read error. The chain recombines TRBV7-9 with TRBJ1-2; 9 nucleotides match TRBD1. Losses at the gene ends were 5 bases for V and 9 bases for J; bases not matched to a gene: 7. Germline CDR1 is SEHNR and CDR2 is FQNEAQ (reference sequence). The CDR3 loop spans 13 amino acids. The CDR3 protein is CASSAGQGYCYTF. The CDR3 region has the DNA TGTGCCAGCAGCGCGGGACAGGGATATTGCTACACCTTC.

The rearrangement joins TRBV7-2 to TRBJ1-1; the match to TRBD1 covers 8 bases. Losses at the gene ends were 5 bases for V and 7 bases for J; bases not matched to a gene: 9. The CDR3 is made up of 14 amino acids. Looked up from germline, CDR1 is SGHTA and CDR2 is FQGNSA. CDR3 protein: CASSIPGQENEAFF. The CDR3 DNA reads TGTGCCAGCAGCATACCGGGACAGGAGAATGAAGCTTTCTTT.

This clonotype came up a few times. V gene TRBV4-3 combines with J gene TRBJ2-3, with 10 bases fitting TRBD2. After removal of 0 bases from V and 11 bases from J, the junction contained 8 bases not matched to a gene. CDR1 LGHNA and CDR2 YSLEER come from the germline V gene. This CDR3 is 15 amino acids long. CDR3: CASSQDRLAGAGQYF. CDR3 bases: TGCGCCAGCAGCCAAGATCGGCTAGCGGGAGCGGGGCAGTATTTT.

In its sample, this clonotype was seen many times. V is TRBV19 and J is TRBJ1-2, with D tentatively TRBD1 (5 bases). Trimming left V 9 bases short and J 7 bases short, with 15 bases between. Germline CDR1 is LNHDA and CDR2 is SQIVND (reference sequence). CDR3 length: 12 residues. This chain's CDR3 is CASSTRQGGYTF. CDR3 DNA: TGTGCCAGCTCCACACGCCAGGGTGGCTACACCTTC.

The chain has TRBV5-1 and TRBJ2-1; tentatively, D is TRBD2 (6 bases). Germline CDR1 SGHRS, CDR2 YFSETQ. The CDR3 has 14 amino acids. V lost 1 base and J 15 bases, leaving 20 bases between the germline ends. The CDR3 region is CASSLSVGGKGTFF. CDR3 sequence (DNA): TGCGCCAGCAGCTTGTCAGTTGGCGGGAAAGGCACGTTCTTC.

This clonotype has more than one count but fewer than ten. Written as DNA, the CDR3 is TGTGCCAGCAGCTTACGGGAGGGGGGTGAAGCTTTCTTT. Translation: CASSLREGGEAFF. The J gene is TRBJ1-1, the V gene TRBV7-3; D perhaps matches TRBD1 (6 bases). Looked up from germline, CDR1 is SGHTA and CDR2 is FQGTGA. V lost 2 bases to trimming and J lost 7 bases, with 11 bases between them. This CDR3 spans 13 amino acids.

The V call is TRBV29-1, the J call TRBJ2-1, with 9 bases that match TRBD2. V gave up 4 bases and J gave up 6 bases; unmatched junction bases: 10. Germline V lookup: CDR1 SQVTM, CDR2 ANQGSEA. The CDR3 spans 15 residues. DNA for the CDR3: TGCAGCGTTGGGGGCCATAGCGGGAGTCTCAATGAGCAGTTCTTC. Its protein product is CSVGGHSGSLNEQFF.

This clonotype showed up just a few times. J is TRBJ1-6 and V is TRBV19, with D hard to call. The CDR3 runs 12 residues. V shed 3 bases and J shed 8 bases, with 5 bases lying between them. Germline CDR1 and CDR2: LNHDA and SQIVND (reference sequence). Written as DNA, the CDR3 is TGTGCCAGTAGTATTCGGGATTCACCCCTCCACTTT. Amino acids: CASSIRDSPLHF.

The chain has TRBV24-1 and TRBJ2-1; TRBD2 agrees at 14 bases. Losses at the gene ends were 6 bases for V and 9 bases for J; bases not matched to a gene: 9. Germline CDR1 KGHDR, CDR2 SFDVKD. The CDR3 spans 16 residues. The CDR3 nucleotides read TGTGCCACCAGTCCCGGGACTAGCGGGAGTTTAAGTGAGCAGTTCTTC. The encoded protein is CATSPGTSGSLSEQFF.

This clonotype was seen more than once but under ten times. The chain combines TRBV12-3 or TRBV12-4 with TRBJ2-7; 7 bases map to TRBD1. The CDR3 loop spans 15 amino acids. Losses at the gene ends were 2 bases for V and 3 bases for J; bases not matched to a gene: 7. The CDR3 nucleotides read TGTGCCAGCAGTTTAACCTGGGACAGATACTACGAGCAGTACTTC. Protein: CASSLTWDRYYEQYF.